The clone carrying this T cell receptor beta chain was recorded many times. These data come from a study of low-dose radiotherapy and immunotherapy resistance in tumors. Study-level background: Intravenous ipilimumab 1 mg/kg every six weeks was given with nivolumab 240 mg every two weeks. It was every two weeks, one day before radiation and immunotherapy, that intravenous cyclophosphamide 200 mg/m2 was given.

This CDR3 has 14 residues. Trimming pared 1 base from V and 1 base from J, leaving 8 bases between. PCR amplification of the TCRs was performed with Phusion for about 20 PCR cycles, and it relied on a constant-region primer together with a V-primer adapter. One entry per CDR3 protein, called by TCRdb with MiXCR from the reads. The sample holds some 53,000 distinct CDR3 sequences; around a third are singletons and the top ten take roughly 8.2%. Noted time point: after trial treatment. The treatment denotes: LDRT plus nivolumab, ipilimumab, low-dose cyclophosphamide and aspirin (RACIN trial). The sample was PBMCs, taken after low-dose radiotherapy plus immunotherapy. The chain recombines TRBV12-3 or TRBV12-4 with TRBJ2-7; the D gene is possibly TRBD2 (5 bases). The clonotype was recovered from a male donor with rectosigmoid adenocarcinoma. This CDR3 is CASSLDSGSYEQYF. CDR3 coding DNA: TGTGCCAGCAGTTTAGACTCGGGATCCTACGAGCAGTACTTC.